A selection of T cell receptor beta chains follows, all from one sample in a study of vaccination and CD4 T cells after COVID-19. TCRdb itself ran the PCR reads through MiXCR, one entry per CDR3 protein. The sample lists some 15,000 distinct CDR3 sequences; roughly 57% were seen once. No antigens are known for them. Input material: CD4+ T cells from blood, cultured in vitro. Receptors were obtained from a human donor who had recovered from COVID-19. Both conserved end residues are part of each CDR3. Each record gives: D gene, V gene, clone size, J gene, CDR3 DNA, CDR3 protein. A D gene is named only where the DNA matches it firmly. A row's size may be missing; if present it is once, few, many or a size class.

TRBD2	TRBV11-2	.	TRBJ2-5	TGTGCCAGCAGCTTTACGCGGGAGGAGACCCAGTACTTC	CASSFTREETQYF
TRBD2	TRBV20-1	.	TRBJ2-1	TGCAGTGCCGGGAGCGGGGCCGGTTACAATGAGCAGTTCTTC	CSAGSGAGYNEQFF
.	TRBV6-1	few	TRBJ1-6	TGTGCCAGCAGGCTCCGGGAGGCGGGGAATTCACCCCTCCACTTT	CASRLREAGNSPLHF
.	TRBV5-1	.	TRBJ1-1	TGCGCCAGCAGCCGGAGCGGGGGGAGGAACACTGAAGCTTTCTTT	CASSRSGGRNTEAFF
.	TRBV11-1	.	TRBJ2-3	TGTGCCAGCAGCTCACAGGGGAGGTGGGGCACAGATACGCAGTATTTT	CASSSQGRWGTDTQYF
.	TRBV18	.	TRBJ2-1	TGTGCCAGCACATTTGGGGAGTACAATGAGCAGTTCTTC	CASTFGEYNEQFF
.	TRBV28	few	TRBJ1-2	TGTGCCAGCAGTACCCAACCCTCATACACCGATCACACCTTC	CASSTQPSYTDHTF
.	TRBV2	.	TRBJ2-7	TGTGCCAGCAGTCAGGATGTCTACGAGCAGTACTTC	CASSQDVYEQYF
.	TRBV6-5	.	TRBJ1-5	TGTGCCAGCAGTTACGGAAGATACCGCCACCCCAATCAGCCCCAGCATTTT	CASSYGRYRHPNQPQHF
TRBD1	TRBV7-9	.	TRBJ1-1	TGTGCCAGCAGCTTATCCACAGGGGTTGGGGAAGCTTTCTTT	CASSLSTGVGEAFF
TRBD2	TRBV20-1	.	TRBJ2-3	TGCAGTGCTAGCACTACTAGCGGGAGCACAGATACGCAGTATTTT	CSASTTSGSTDTQYF
TRBD1	TRBV7-3	.	TRBJ1-5	TGTGCCAGCAGCTTACAGGGGGACAATCAGCCCCAGCATTTT	CASSLQGDNQPQHF
.	TRBV19	few	TRBJ1-6	TGTGCCTCAAGTATTCGGGTCTCCTATAATTCACCCCTCCACTTT	CASSIRVSYNSPLHF
.	TRBV4-2	.	TRBJ1-4	TGTGCCAGCAGCCAAACGGACGGTCCTAATGAAAAACTGTTTTTT	CASSQTDGPNEKLFF
.	TRBV7-9	.	TRBJ2-7	TGTGCCAGCAGCTTAGGCCGGACCTACGAGCAGTACTTC	CASSLGRTYEQYF
TRBD2	TRBV20-1	.	TRBJ2-1	TGCAGTGCTAGAGTCGGGACTAGCGGAAACAATGAGCAGTTCTTC	CSARVGTSGNNEQFF
.	TRBV28	few	TRBJ1-5	TGTGCCAGCAGTTTGGGACGTAGCAATCAGCCCCAGCATTTT	CASSLGRSNQPQHF
.	TRBV19	.	TRBJ1-2	TGTGCCAGTAGCCCATCCGGAAGGGGAGGTAGTGACTATGGCTACACCTTC	CASSPSGRGGSDYGYTF
TRBD1	TRBV19	.	TRBJ1-5	TGTGCCAGTAGTTCGACAGGGAACAGTCAGCCCCAGCATTTT	CASSSTGNSQPQHF
TRBD1	TRBV7-3	few	TRBJ1-2	TGTGCCAGCAGCTTAGACAGGGGCCGTGGCTACACCTTC	CASSLDRGRGYTF
TRBD1	TRBV20-1	.	TRBJ1-2	TGCAGTGCTCTCCCGGGACAGGGTAAAGGCTACACCTTC	CSALPGQGKGYTF
.	TRBV11-1	.	TRBJ1-1	TGTGCCAGCAGTTTATTCAGTGTGAACACTGAAGCTTTCTTT	CASSLFSVNTEAFF
.	TRBV19	.	TRBJ2-5	TGTGCCAGCGCCTGGGGCAGACAAGAGACCCAGTACTTC	CASAWGRQETQYF
TRBD1	TRBV27	.	TRBJ1-2	TGTGCCAGCAGTCCGCAAATTTTCGGGACAGCCCATGGCTACACCTTC	CASSPQIFGTAHGYTF
TRBD2	TRBV19	.	TRBJ2-1	TGTGCCAGTAGGCAGCTAGGGGTGGGAGGGCATAATGAGCAGTTCTTC	CASRQLGVGGHNEQFF
TRBD1	TRBV7-2	.	TRBJ1-6	TGTGCCAGCAGCTTAAGCGAGGGGGCCTCAGGATCACCCCTCCACTTT	CASSLSEGASGSPLHF
.	TRBV18	.	TRBJ2-2	TGTGCCAGCTCACCACCTTCCGCACGAAACACCGGGGAGCTGTTTTTT	CASSPPSARNTGELFF
.	TRBV19	.	TRBJ2-1	TGTGCCAGTAGTTCCCCTCCGGGGTTAACGTTCTTC	CASSSPPGLTFF
.	TRBV10-3	.	TRBJ1-6	TGTGCCATCAGTGAAATAGGGACGGACAATTCACCCCTCCACTTT	CAISEIGTDNSPLHF
TRBD1	TRBV15	few	TRBJ1-1	TGTGCCACCAGCAGAGACGTAGGACAGGGAGTCACTGAAGCTTTCTTT	CATSRDVGQGVTEAFF
TRBD1	TRBV19	few	TRBJ1-1	TGTGCCTGTCAACAGGGGCCTGAAGCTTTCTTT	CACQQGPEAFF
TRBD1	TRBV24-1	.	TRBJ2-3	TGTGCCACCAGTGATTTGGGGACAGGGGGCGCAGATACGCAGTATTTT	CATSDLGTGGADTQYF
.	TRBV20-1	.	TRBJ2-6	TGCAGTGCCGCCCTCCGGGAGCTGTCTGGGGCCAACGTCCTGACTTTC	CSAALRELSGANVLTF
.	TRBV6-2/TRBV6-3	.	TRBJ2-3	TGTGCCAGCAGCCAGTCCTCAGGGAATACGCAGTATTTT	CASSQSSGNTQYF
.	TRBV21-1	few	TRBJ1-1	TGTGCCAACAATAAAGGACACCATTGGAGAAGGGACACTGAAGCTTTCTTT	CANNKGHHWRRDTEAFF
.	TRBV30	.	TRBJ1-2	TGTGCCTGGAGTTACGGGGGTAACTATGGCTACACCTTC	CAWSYGGNYGYTF
TRBD1	TRBV7-2	.	TRBJ2-1	TGTGCCAGCAGCTTAGACAGGGGCAGCTCCTACAATGAGCAGTTCTTC	CASSLDRGSSYNEQFF
.	TRBV21-1	.	TRBJ1-5	TGTGCCAGCGGACTTGGGGAGCCCCAGCATTTT	CASGLGEPQHF
.	TRBV7-8	.	TRBJ2-1	TGTGCCAGCAGCCAGAGGCGGAGTCGATACAATGAGCAGTTCTTC	CASSQRRSRYNEQFF
.	TRBV2	once	TRBJ2-5	TGTGCCAGCAGCGGGGTCGGGACCCAGTACTTC	CASSGVGTQYF
.	TRBV21-1	.	TRBJ2-5	TGTGCCAGCAACTTGACGGGTCGCAGGGAGGAGACCCAGTACTTC	CASNLTGRREETQYF
.	TRBV5-1	few	TRBJ1-5	TGCGCCAGCAGCTTGGACAGGAATAGCAATCAGCCCCAGCATTTT	CASSLDRNSNQPQHF
.	TRBV30	.	TRBJ1-5	TGTGCCTGGAGTACGGCAGGAGGACAGCCCCAGCATTTT	CAWSTAGGQPQHF
.	TRBV2	.	TRBJ1-1	TGTGCCAGCACTGGGGTACGAAACACTGAAGCTTTCTTT	CASTGVRNTEAFF
.	TRBV20-1	few	TRBJ1-2	TGCAGTGCTAAACTCCCGGGCAGAGCTAACTATGGCTACACCTTC	CSAKLPGRANYGYTF
TRBD1	TRBV7-3	few	TRBJ2-2	TGTGCCAGCAGCCCCACAGGGGGCGGGAACACCGGGGAGCTGTTTTTT	CASSPTGGGNTGELFF
TRBD2	TRBV6-2/TRBV6-3	.	TRBJ2-7	TGTGCCAGCAGTGACCTAGCGGGGGCTACCTACGAGCAGTACTTC	CASSDLAGATYEQYF
.	TRBV24-1	.	TRBJ2-2	TGTGCCACCAGTGATTTGCCCATTTCCTTGACAGCGAACACCGGGGAGCTGTTTTTT	CATSDLPISLTANTGELFF
.	TRBV7-2	.	TRBJ2-1	TGTGCCAGCATTAGACTAGTCGGGTATCACAATGAGCAGTTCTTC	CASIRLVGYHNEQFF
.	TRBV20-1	.	TRBJ1-4	TGCAGTGCTAGAGACGGCAGGGAAAAACTGTTTTTT	CSARDGREKLFF
.	TRBV19	.	TRBJ1-6	TGTGCCAGTAGTTGGGGGGGAGTGTCACCCCTCCACTTT	CASSWGGVSPLHF
.	TRBV29-1	.	TRBJ2-5	TGCAGCGTTGAAACACAGGGAGAGACCCAGTACTTC	CSVETQGETQYF
.	TRBV7-2	.	TRBJ1-2	TGTGCCAGCAGCTTTGCGCTAGGGTCCGGCTACACCTTC	CASSFALGSGYTF
.	TRBV28	few	TRBJ1-2	TGTGCCAGCAACCTACAGCTAAACTATGGCTACACCTTC	CASNLQLNYGYTF
.	TRBV11-2	.	TRBJ1-3	TGTGCCAGCAGCCCTTTTTCCTCTGGAAACACCATATATTTT	CASSPFSSGNTIYF